The entry below gives a single T cell receptor (beta chain) sequence along with its context. Its antigen is undetermined. The V end lost 4 bases, the J end lost 0 bases, and 16 bases lay between the germline ends. This CDR3 is 16 amino acids long. Germline lookup yields CDR1 SEHNR and CDR2 FQNEAQ (reference sequence). Use of 60 Vbeta and 13 Jbeta primers characterized the PCR. The protocol was immunoSEQ multiplex PCR, while the TCRdb copy is restricted to in-frame clones and leaves out a portion. Here the sample spans under 300,000 clones, 75% to 90% being singletons. This record comes from a study of cytomegalovirus exposure and HLA in healthy donors. Study-level findings and limits: Evidence from a later analysis indicated that most CMV-associated TCR beta chains looked HLA-restricted. Per published accounts, TCR beta sequences correctly predicted the HLA-A and HLA-B alleles of most subjects.

The gene calls are TRBV7-9 and TRBJ2-7; D is ambiguous. The sample consisted of PBMCs. The source of this sequence is a man aged 40-49 years in good health and CMV-seropositive. In nucleotides, the CDR3 is TGTGCCAGCAGCTCAACCCCACCGAGGAGCTCCTACGAGCAGTACTTC. Its protein product is CASSSTPPRSSYEQYF.